This passage covers 18 T cell receptor beta chains from one sample sequenced in a study of OX40 agonist ivuxolimab in advanced cancers. Repertoires were generated with immunoSEQ multiplex PCR, while TCRdb's copy carries only in-frame clones and drops some. The sample carries 35,000 to 50,000 clones, about nine tenths recorded once. Sequencing used CD4+ or CD8+ T cells sorted from blood, obtained in a trial of the OX40 agonist ivuxolimab. The receptors derive from an adult with an advanced solid tumor such as melanoma, head and neck, liver or kidney cancer.

V is TRBV15 and J is TRBJ1-4; TRBD1 aligns across 7 bases. The germline gives CDR1 LNHNV, CDR2 YYDKDF (reference sequence). V lost 1 base, J lost 8 bases, and 7 bases stayed unmatched. The CDR3 sequence is 15 residues long. CDR3 sequence: CATSRVRGRDEKLFF. The CDR3 DNA reads as TGTGCCACCAGCAGAGTAAGGGGGCGCGACGAAAAACTGTTTTTT.

The CDR3 spells CASGGYDSNQPQHF. CDR3 DNA: TGTGCCAGCGGAGGGTACGATAGCAATCAGCCCCAGCATTTT. This rearrangement joins TRBV6-1 to TRBJ1-5, with D unresolved. Trimming pared 8 bases from V and 0 bases from J, leaving 11 bases between. CDR3 length: 14 residues. Germline V gene lookup returns CDR1 MNHNS and CDR2 SASEGT.

This clone was seen only once. CDR3 DNA sequence: TGTGCCAGCTCACAATCTCCGCGTTTCCAAGAGACCCAGTACTTC. Protein sequence: CASSQSPRFQETQYF. This chain uses TRBV18 with TRBJ2-5; D gene uncertain. Looked up from germline, CDR1 is KGHSH and CDR2 is LQKENI. The CDR3 consists of 15 residues. V was trimmed by 4 bases and J by 1 base, leaving 13 bases between them.

Notes on this clone: At one end the junction does not follow the germline gene, possibly because of a read error. The chain is built from TRBV30 and TRBJ1-2, with 7 bases fitting TRBD1. Germline CDR1 is GTSNPN and CDR2 is SVGIG (reference sequence). The CDR3 is made up of 11 amino acids. The CDR3 protein is CAWSVRGQPVF. DNA of the CDR3: TGTGCCTGGAGTGTAAGGGGGCAGCCTGTCTTC.

This clone is medium-sized. The rearrangement uses TRBV7-8 and TRBJ2-4; 7 bases align to TRBD1. The trim removed 3 bases at V and 8 bases at J, leaving 10 bases unmatched. CDR3 length equals 15 residues. CDR1 is SGHVS, CDR2 FQNEAQ, per germline. The CDR3 spells CASSFSPQGVYIQYF. The CDR3 nucleotides read TGTGCCAGCAGCTTCTCCCCCCAGGGGGTATACATTCAGTACTTC. Based on the CDR3 plus reference TRBV7-8 and TRBJ2-4, the full variable domain is GAGVSQSPRYKVAKRGQDVALRCDPISGHVSLFWYQQALGQGPEFLTYFQNEAQLDKSGLPSDRFFAERPEGSVSTLKIQRTQQEDSAVYLCASSFSPQGVYIQYFGAGTRLSVL.

This chain links TRBV9 with TRBJ1-4; weak D call: TRBD1 (6 bases). Per germline, CDR1 SGDLS and CDR2 YYNGEE. The CDR3 spans 15 residues. Trimming pared 4 bases from V and 8 bases from J, leaving 18 bases between. The DNA of the CDR3 is TGTGCCAGCAGCCCGAACAGGGTCCGGGGCGAAAAACTGTTTTTT. Protein product: CASSPNRVRGEKLFF.

This chain uses TRBV21-1 with TRBJ2-1. TRBV21-1 is listed as a pseudogene. The CDR3 is made up of 17 amino acids. DNA for the CDR3: TGTGCCAGCAGCAGGGCGGCAGACGACGGGCTCTACAATGAGCAGTTCTTC. Its translation: CASSRAADDGLYNEQFF.

The chain couples TRBV6-4 to TRBJ2-1; a weak D match, TRBD2 (6 bases). CDR1 MRHNA and CDR2 SNTAGT come from the germline V gene. The V end lost 4 bases, the J end lost 6 bases, and 16 bases lay between the germline ends. The CDR3 is 15 amino acids. The CDR3 DNA reads TGTGCCAGCAGTGTGGAGGGATTAGTTAGCAATGAGCAGTTCTTC. It encodes CASSVEGLVSNEQFF.

This rearrangement joins TRBV6-5 to TRBJ1-2; D gene uncertain. The CDR3 is made up of 11 amino acids. The V and J ends lost 3 bases and 6 bases respectively, with 5 bases between them. Germline CDR1 MNHEY, CDR2 SVGAGI. CDR3 bases: TGTGCCAGCAGTTATAGTGATGGCTACACCTTC. Translating gives CASSYSDGYTF.

The chain is built from TRBV6-5 and TRBJ2-7; 8 bases are a match to TRBD2. The V gene's germline CDR1 is MNHEY and CDR2 SVGAGI. V was pared by 5 bases and J by 5 bases, with 2 bases of the junction left unmatched. The CDR3 runs 12 residues. The CDR3: CASSNGRDEQYF. CDR3 in DNA: TGTGCCAGCAGTAACGGGAGGGACGAGCAGTACTTC.

V usage is TRBV4-3 and J usage is TRBJ2-1; possible D gene TRBD1, 5 bases. CDR3 length equals 13 residues. Trimming took off 2 bases at V and 9 bases at J, with 11 bases between the two ends. Germline values: CDR1 LGHNA, CDR2 YSLEER. CDR3 bases: TGCGCCAGCAGCCAATCCCAGGGATTTGAGCAGTTCTTC. Its protein product is CASSQSQGFEQFF.

V and J are TRBV7-8 and TRBJ2-1; D might be TRBD2 (6 bases). The length of the CDR3 is 18 residues. V lost 1 base and J lost 0, with 16 bases in between. The germline CDR1 and CDR2 sequences are SGHVS and FQNEAQ. The CDR3 bases are TGTGCCAGCAGCTTAGGTGGGAGGACCCTCAGCTCCTACAATGAGCAGTTCTTC. Protein: CASSLGGRTLSSYNEQFF. Supplemented by reference TRBV7-8 and TRBJ2-1, the full variable domain reads GAGVSQSPRYKVAKRGQDVALRCDPISGHVSLFWYQQALGQGPEFLTYFQNEAQLDKSGLPSDRFFAERPEGSVSTLKIQRTQQEDSAVYLCASSLGGRTLSSYNEQFFGPGTRLTVL.

The gene calls are TRBV4-1 and TRBJ1-1; D not certain. The CDR3 has 14 amino acids. V was pared by 3 bases and J by 1 base, with 9 bases between. CDR1 is MGHRA, CDR2 YSYEKL, per germline. In DNA form, the CDR3 reads TGCGCCAGCAGCCACCCCGGGAGGAACACTGAAGCTTTCTTT. Its translation is CASSHPGRNTEAFF.

This chain uses TRBV7-2 with TRBJ2-2; D may be TRBD1 (6 bases). CDR3 length: 16 amino acids. Germline values: CDR1 SGHTA, CDR2 FQGNSA. Trimming removed 2 bases at V and 1 base at J, with 11 bases between. The CDR3 sequence is CASSLPSRGNTGELFF. In nucleotides, the CDR3 is TGTGCCAGCAGCTTACCATCCAGGGGGAACACCGGGGAGCTGTTTTTT.

J is TRBJ1-1 and V is TRBV9; D call uncertain. Per the germline V gene, CDR1 is SGDLS and CDR2 is YYNGEE. The V gene lost 5 bases and the J gene lost 4 bases, with 15 bases spanning the gap. This CDR3 has 14 amino acids. CDR3 loop: CASSPISSITEAFF. The CDR3 DNA is TGTGCCAGCAGTCCCATCTCCAGTATCACTGAAGCTTTCTTT.

The V call is TRBV7-2, the J call TRBJ2-1; 8 bases line up with TRBD2. CDR3 length: 14 residues. The trim removed 5 bases at V and 6 bases at J, leaving 6 bases unmatched. Germline CDR1 SGHTA, CDR2 FQGNSA. DNA of the CDR3: TGTGCCAGCAGCCCCGGACTAGCACCCAATGAGCAGTTCTTC. It translates to CASSPGLAPNEQFF.

The gene calls are TRBV28 and TRBJ1-1; D uncertain. CDR1 is MDHEN and CDR2 is SYDVKM in the germline V gene. With 6 bases removed from V and 11 bases from J, the gap between germline ends came to 13 bases. The CDR3 loop spans 11 amino acids. The CDR3 sequence is CASSLSFRAFF. CDR3 nucleotide sequence: TGTGCCAGCAGCCTCTCATTTAGGGCTTTCTTT. Using reference TRBV28 and TRBJ1-1 for the parts outside the CDR3, the full variable domain is DVKVTQSSRYLVKRTGEKVFLECVQDMDHENMFWYRQDPGLGLRLIYFSYDVKMKEKGDIPEGYSVSREKKERFSLILESASTNQTSMYLCASSLSFRAFFGQGTRLTVV.

J is TRBJ2-5 and V is TRBV28, with 10 bases aligning to TRBD2. The ends lost 5 bases at V and 1 base at J; junction bases unmatched: 7. CDR3 size: 16 residues. The germline CDR1 and CDR2 sequences are MDHEN and SYDVKM. CDR3 sequence (DNA): TGTGCCAGCAGTGGACTAGCGGAGAACGCCCAAGAGACCCAGTACTTC. Its translation is CASSGLAENAQETQYF. The full variable domain, rest sourced from reference TRBV28 and TRBJ2-5, is DVKVTQSSRYLVKRTGEKVFLECVQDMDHENMFWYRQDPGLGLRLIYFSYDVKMKEKGDIPEGYSVSREKKERFSLILESASTNQTSMYLCASSGLAENAQETQYFGPGTRLLVL.